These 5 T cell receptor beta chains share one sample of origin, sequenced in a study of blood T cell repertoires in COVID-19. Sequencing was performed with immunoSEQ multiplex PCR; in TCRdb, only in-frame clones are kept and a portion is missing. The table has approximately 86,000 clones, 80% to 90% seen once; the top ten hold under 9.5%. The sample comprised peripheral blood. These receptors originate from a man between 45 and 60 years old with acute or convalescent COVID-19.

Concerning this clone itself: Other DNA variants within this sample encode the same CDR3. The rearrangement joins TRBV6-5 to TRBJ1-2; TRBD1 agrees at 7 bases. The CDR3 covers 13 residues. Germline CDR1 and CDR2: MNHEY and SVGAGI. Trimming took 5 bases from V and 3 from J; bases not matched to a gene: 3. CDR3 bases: TGTGCCAGCAGTCGCGACAGGGACTATGGCTACACCTTC. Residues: CASSRDRDYGYTF.

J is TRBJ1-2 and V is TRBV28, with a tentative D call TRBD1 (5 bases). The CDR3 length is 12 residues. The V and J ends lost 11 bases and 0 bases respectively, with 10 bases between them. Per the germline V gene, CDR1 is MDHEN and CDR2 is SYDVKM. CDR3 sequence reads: CASGVSNYGYTF. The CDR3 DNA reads TGTGCCTCGGGGGTATCTAACTATGGCTACACCTTC.

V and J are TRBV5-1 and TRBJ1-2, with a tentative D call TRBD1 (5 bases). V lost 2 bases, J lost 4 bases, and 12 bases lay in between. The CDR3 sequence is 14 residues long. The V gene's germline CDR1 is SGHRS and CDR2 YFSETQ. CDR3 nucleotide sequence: TGCGCCAGCAGCTTTGACAGCGGGGGCTATGGCTACACCTTC. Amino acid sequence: CASSFDSGGYGYTF.

CDR3 residues: CASSQLQGTEAFF. The CDR3 nucleotides read TGTGCCAGCAGCCAGCTACAGGGTACTGAAGCTTTCTTT. The V call is TRBV3-1 (or the pseudogene TRBV3-2), the J call TRBJ1-1; TRBD1 is a possible D gene (6 bases). Looked up from germline, CDR1 is LGHDT and CDR2 is YNNKEL (reference sequence). V was clipped by 3 bases and J by 5 bases, with 10 bases between them. This CDR3 spans 13 amino acids.

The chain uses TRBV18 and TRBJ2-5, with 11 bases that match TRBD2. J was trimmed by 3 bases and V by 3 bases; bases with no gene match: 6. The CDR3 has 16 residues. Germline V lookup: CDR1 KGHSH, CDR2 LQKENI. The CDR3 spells CASSPLAGGLEETQYF. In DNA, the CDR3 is TGTGCCAGCTCACCCTTAGCGGGGGGGCTTGAAGAGACCCAGTACTTC.